This TCR beta chain was sequenced in a study of blood T cells in healthy people across ages. CDR3 length: 13 residues. Germline V gene lookup returns CDR1 DFQATT and CDR2 SNEGSKA (reference sequence). Deletions cut 0 bases from V and 6 bases from J, with 11 bases between. With a J-beta primer mix and a sample-barcoded 5' primer, a second PCR ran roughly 6 to 11 cycles. TCRdb redid the calling of the 5' RACE reads with MiXCR, one entry per CDR3 protein. The sample includes under 1,100,000 distinct CDR3 sequences, roughly a quarter seen only once; the top ten take approximately 0.71%. These data also featured in a second study, about T cells of mothers and their children. Per that study: Unrelated mother-child pairs always had slightly, but never significantly, lower normalized overlap than related pairs.

Sequencing was performed on blood. The rearrangement uses TRBV20-1 and TRBJ2-5, with TRBD2 as a possible D gene (5 bases). This sequence was found in a girl aged 2 to 9 in good health. CDR3 sequence reads: CSARDRSGQTQYF. Written as DNA, the CDR3 is TGCAGTGCTAGAGACCGGAGCGGCCAGACCCAGTACTTC.